The source of this T cell receptor (beta chain) is a study of control samples from healthy donors and cancer patients. Germline CDR1 WSHSY, CDR2 SAAADI. Deletions cut 2 bases from V and 5 bases from J, with 2 bases between. The CDR3 extends over 11 amino acids. Method: immunoSEQ multiplex PCR; TCRdb's copy keeps in-frame clones and lacks some. The sample holds more than 120,000 clones, more than 90% seen once. The source of this sequence is a man aged 25-45 years in good health. The chain joins TRBV10-2 to TRBJ2-3; D gene unclear. Sequences were obtained from blood. The CDR3 protein is CASSEKDTQYF. In DNA form, the CDR3 reads TGCGCCAGCAGTGAGAAAGATACGCAGTATTTT.